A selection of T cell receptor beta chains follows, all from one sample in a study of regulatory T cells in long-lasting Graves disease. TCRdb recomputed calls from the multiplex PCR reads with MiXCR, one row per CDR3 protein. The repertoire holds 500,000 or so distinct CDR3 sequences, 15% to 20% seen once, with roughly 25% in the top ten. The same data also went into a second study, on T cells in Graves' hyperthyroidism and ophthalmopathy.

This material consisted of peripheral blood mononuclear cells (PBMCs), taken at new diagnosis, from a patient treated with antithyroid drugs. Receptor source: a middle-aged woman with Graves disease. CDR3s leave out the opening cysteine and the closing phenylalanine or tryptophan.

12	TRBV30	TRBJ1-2	AWSSGLANYGYT
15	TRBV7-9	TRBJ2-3	ASSLGTSGGAKDTQY
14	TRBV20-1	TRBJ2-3	SAGNRLATSTDTQY
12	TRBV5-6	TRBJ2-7	ASRRRVYTYEQY
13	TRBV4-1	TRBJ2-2	ASSIDRAGTGELF
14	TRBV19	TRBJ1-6	ASTMGDRGRGSPLH
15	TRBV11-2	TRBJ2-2	ASSLGVTGVNTGELF
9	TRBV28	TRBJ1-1	ASTINTEAF
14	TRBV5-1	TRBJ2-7	ASSHGQGKGAYEQY
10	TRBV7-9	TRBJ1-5	ASSLDQQPQH
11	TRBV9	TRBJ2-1	ASSATAYNEQF
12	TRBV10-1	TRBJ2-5	ASRDSGLTETQY
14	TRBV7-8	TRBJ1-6	ASSPRQSSYNSPLH
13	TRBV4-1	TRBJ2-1	ASSHSGQGGNEQF
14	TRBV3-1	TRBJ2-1	ASSLRGNSLGNEQF
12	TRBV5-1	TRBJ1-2	ASSLAHPNYGYT
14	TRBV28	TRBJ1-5	ASRTSRLAQGQPQH
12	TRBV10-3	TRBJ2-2	AISAGTNTGELF
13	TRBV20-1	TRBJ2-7	SARDPGAPSYEQY
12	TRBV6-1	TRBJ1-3	ASSLQSSGNTIY
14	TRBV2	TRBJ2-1	ASSEGLAGGQNEQF
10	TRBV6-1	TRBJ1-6	VSSDANSPLH